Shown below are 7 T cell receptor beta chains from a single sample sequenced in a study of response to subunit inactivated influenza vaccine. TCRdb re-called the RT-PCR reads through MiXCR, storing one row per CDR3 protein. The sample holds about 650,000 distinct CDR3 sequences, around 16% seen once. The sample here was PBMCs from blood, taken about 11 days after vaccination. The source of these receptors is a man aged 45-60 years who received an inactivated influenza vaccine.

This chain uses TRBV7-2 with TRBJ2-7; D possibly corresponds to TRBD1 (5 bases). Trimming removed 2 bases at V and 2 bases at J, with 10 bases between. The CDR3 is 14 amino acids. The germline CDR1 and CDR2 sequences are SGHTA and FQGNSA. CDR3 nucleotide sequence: TGTGCCAGCAGCTTAAGACAGAGAACCTACGAGCAGTACTTC. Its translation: CASSLRQRTYEQYF.

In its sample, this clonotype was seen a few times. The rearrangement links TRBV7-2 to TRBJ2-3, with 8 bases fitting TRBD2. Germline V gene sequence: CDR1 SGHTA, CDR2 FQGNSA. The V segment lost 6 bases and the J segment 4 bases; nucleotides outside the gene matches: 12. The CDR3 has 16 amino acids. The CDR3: CASRPGAGAQSDTQYF. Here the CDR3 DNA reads TGTGCCAGCAGGCCGGGAGCGGGGGCTCAATCAGATACGCAGTATTTT.

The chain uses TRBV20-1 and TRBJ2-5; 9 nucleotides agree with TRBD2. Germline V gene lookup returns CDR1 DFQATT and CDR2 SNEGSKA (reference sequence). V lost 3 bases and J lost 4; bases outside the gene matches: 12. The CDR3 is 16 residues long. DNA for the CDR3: TGCAGTGCTAGTGACTCCCGGCTAGCGGGAAGAGAGACCCAGTACTTC. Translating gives CSASDSRLAGRETQYF.

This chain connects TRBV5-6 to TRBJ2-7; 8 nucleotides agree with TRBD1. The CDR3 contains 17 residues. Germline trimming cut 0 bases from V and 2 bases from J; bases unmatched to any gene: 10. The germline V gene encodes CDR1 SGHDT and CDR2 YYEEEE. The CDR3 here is CASSLAQTGVSAYEQYF. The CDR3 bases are TGTGCCAGCAGCTTGGCCCAGACAGGGGTAAGCGCCTACGAGCAGTACTTC.

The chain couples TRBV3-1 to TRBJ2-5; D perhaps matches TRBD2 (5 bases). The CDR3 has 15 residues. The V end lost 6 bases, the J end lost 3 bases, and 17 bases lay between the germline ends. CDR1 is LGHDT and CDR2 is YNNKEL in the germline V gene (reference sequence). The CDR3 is CASRSRGALKETQYF. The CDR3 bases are TGTGCCAGCAGGTCCCGGGGAGCGCTGAAAGAGACCCAGTACTTC.

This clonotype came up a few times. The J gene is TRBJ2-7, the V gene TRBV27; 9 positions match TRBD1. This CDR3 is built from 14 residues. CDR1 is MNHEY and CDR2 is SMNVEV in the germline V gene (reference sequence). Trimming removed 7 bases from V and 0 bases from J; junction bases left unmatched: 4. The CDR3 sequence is CASNNRGPSYEQYF. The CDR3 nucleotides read TGTGCCAGCAACAACAGGGGGCCCTCCTACGAGCAGTACTTC.

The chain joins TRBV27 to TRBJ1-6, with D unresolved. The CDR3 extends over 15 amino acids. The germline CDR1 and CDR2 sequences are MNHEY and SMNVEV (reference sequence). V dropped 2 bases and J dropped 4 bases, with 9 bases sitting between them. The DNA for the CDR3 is TGTGCCAGCAGTTTAACGCGGCGGTATAATTCACCCCTCCACTTT. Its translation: CASSLTRRYNSPLHF.